A selection of T cell receptor beta chains follows, all from one sample in a study of blood T cell dynamics during melanoma immunotherapy. TCRdb keeps only in-frame clones here, not all; method: immunoSEQ multiplex PCR. The sample lists approximately 9,700 clones; around 89% were seen once. The specimen comprised blood, sampled from a patient treated with checkpoint blockade. These receptors were collected from a human donor with melanoma. Each CDR3 is given with its conserved first and last residue. The D gene is left open where the match is weak. Not all rows give a size; the values are once, few, many and, for expanded clones, a class.

v_call,j_call,d_call,clone_size,cdr3_nt,cdr3_aa
TRBV28,TRBJ1-3,.,.,TGTGCCAGCAGTTTGTCTCAGGTCTCTGGAAACACCATATATTTT,CASSLSQVSGNTIYF
TRBV7-9,TRBJ2-5,TRBD2,.,TGTGCCAGCAGCTTGACTAGCGGCAAACAAGAGACCCAGTACTTC,CASSLTSGKQETQYF
TRBV2,TRBJ1-4,.,.,TGTGCCAGCAGTGCGAGACAGGTGAATAATGAAAAACTGTTTTTT,CASSARQVNNEKLFF
TRBV7-9,TRBJ2-3,.,.,TGTGCCAGCAGCTTTACAGATACGCAGTATTTT,CASSFTDTQYF
TRBV19,TRBJ1-3,.,.,TGTGCCAGTAGCCAGCAGCCTGACTCTGGAAACACCATATATTTT,CASSQQPDSGNTIYF
TRBV28,TRBJ2-5,TRBD1,.,TGTGCCAGCAGTCCTCTGACAGGGGTGCACGAGACCCAGTACTTC,CASSPLTGVHETQYF
TRBV4-1,TRBJ1-5,.,.,TGCGCCAGCAGCTGGGCTCCCGGGAGCAATCAGCCCCAGCATTTT,CASSWAPGSNQPQHF
TRBV18,TRBJ2-5,TRBD2,once,TGTGCCAGCTCGGAGCGGGAGGAGCAGACCCAGTACTTC,CASSEREEQTQYF
TRBV5-6,TRBJ1-6,TRBD1,.,TGTGCCAGCAGCTGGGGACAGGTCCATTCACCCCTCCACTTT,CASSWGQVHSPLHF
TRBV5-1,TRBJ2-3,TRBD2,.,TGCGCCAGTACGGGAGGGAGGGCCGGGGCAGATACGCAGTATTTT,CASTGGRAGADTQYF
TRBV18,TRBJ1-1,TRBD1,.,TGTGCCAGCTCATCGGGACAGCGGAACACTGAAGCTTTCTTT,CASSSGQRNTEAFF
TRBV30,TRBJ1-2,.,.,TGTGCCTGGACCCTGGACATGAACTATGGCTACACCTTC,CAWTLDMNYGYTF
TRBV27,TRBJ2-3,TRBD1,.,TGTGCCAGCAGTCTCTCGGGACAGGGGGCTGATACGCAGTATTTT,CASSLSGQGADTQYF
TRBV5-4,TRBJ1-2,TRBD1,.,TGTGCCAGCAGCTTGGATAGGGGACAGTTGTACTATGGCTACACCTTC,CASSLDRGQLYYGYTF
TRBV19,TRBJ2-6,.,.,TGTGCCAGTAGGGCTAGCACCCGAACCTCCGGGGCCAACGTCCTGACTTTC,CASRASTRTSGANVLTF
TRBV28,TRBJ2-3,.,.,TGTGCCAGCAGTTTAGGAGTTAGCGTTAGCACAGATACGCAGTATTTT,CASSLGVSVSTDTQYF
TRBV5-5,TRBJ2-1,TRBD2,.,TGTGCCAGCAGCCGGTTAGCGGGAGCCGGCTACAATGAGCAGTTCTTC,CASSRLAGAGYNEQFF
TRBV5-5,TRBJ1-2,.,.,TGTGCCAGCAGCTTGGCCAAATGGGGATCTAACTATGGCTACACCTTC,CASSLAKWGSNYGYTF
TRBV7-9,TRBJ2-7,TRBD2,.,TGTGCCAGCAGCTTAGCAGGACTAGTTTACGAGCAGTACTTC,CASSLAGLVYEQYF
TRBV19,TRBJ2-1,TRBD1,.,TGTGCCAGTCGACCGGGACAGGGGTACAATGAGCAGTTCTTC,CASRPGQGYNEQFF
TRBV6-1,TRBJ1-1,.,.,TGTGCGGCCGGGAACACTGAAGCTTTCTTT,CAAGNTEAFF
TRBV30,TRBJ2-3,TRBD2,.,TGTGCCTGGAGTCCGCAACTAGCGGATACGCAGTATTTT,CAWSPQLADTQYF
TRBV18,TRBJ2-2,.,.,TGTGCCAGCTCACCACTTTCATCTTCTACCGGGGAGCTGTTTTTT,CASSPLSSSTGELFF
TRBV11-2,TRBJ2-3,TRBD2,.,TGTGCCAGCAGCTTAGTTGCGGGAGAGCGCACAGATACGCAGTATTTT,CASSLVAGERTDTQYF
TRBV5-1,TRBJ2-7,TRBD2,.,TGCGCCAGCAGGTCGGGACTAGCGGCTACCTACGAGCAGTACTTC,CASRSGLAATYEQYF
TRBV28,TRBJ2-7,TRBD1,.,TGTGCCAGCAGTTCCCGGGACAGGGTATTCTACGAGCAGTACTTC,CASSSRDRVFYEQYF
TRBV20-1,TRBJ2-7,.,.,TGCAGTGCTAGATATACATTAGAGCAGTACTTC,CSARYTLEQYF
TRBV25-1,TRBJ2-7,TRBD1,.,TGTGCCAGCACCTCGACAGGGTCCTACGAGCAGTACTTC,CASTSTGSYEQYF
TRBV7-2,TRBJ2-2,.,.,TGTGCCAGCAGCTTATTACGGACCTTGACCGGGGAGCTGTTTTTT,CASSLLRTLTGELFF
TRBV5-8,TRBJ2-2,TRBD1,.,TGTGCCAGCAGCTTGATGGGAGTACAGGGGGGCACCGGGGAGCTGTTTTTT,CASSLMGVQGGTGELFF
TRBV5-1,TRBJ2-5,.,.,TGCGCCAGCAGCTTGCACTTACCAGAAGAGACCCAGTACTTC,CASSLHLPEETQYF
TRBV6-1,TRBJ1-1,.,.,TGTGCCAGCACCCCCGGGGGAGACACTGAAGCTTTCTTT,CASTPGGDTEAFF
TRBV19,TRBJ1-5,.,once,TGTGCCAGTAAAGGGATGGGTCTCAGTCAGCCCCAGCATTTT,CASKGMGLSQPQHF
TRBV27,TRBJ2-3,TRBD2,.,TGTGCCAGCAGGGTAGCGGGAGGGCCCACAGATACGCAGTATTTT,CASRVAGGPTDTQYF
TRBV4-2,TRBJ2-7,TRBD2,.,TGTGCCAGCAGCCGCCCGGGACTAGCGGGTGATGGGCCCGGCTACGAGCAGTACTTC,CASSRPGLAGDGPGYEQYF
TRBV6-6,TRBJ2-7,.,.,TGTGCCAGCAGTTCCCCGAGGGACTCCTACGAGCAGTACTTC,CASSSPRDSYEQYF
TRBV5-1,TRBJ2-3,.,.,TGCGCCAGCAGCTTGGACAGCTACTCTCCCAGCACAGATACGCAGTATTTT,CASSLDSYSPSTDTQYF
TRBV5-1,TRBJ2-4,TRBD1,.,TGCGCCAGCAGCTTGGGGAGGACAGGGGATGGCAAAAACATTCAGTACTTC,CASSLGRTGDGKNIQYF
TRBV25-1,TRBJ2-5,TRBD2,.,TGTGCCAGCAGTGAATCCCGGACTAGCGGGAAGTTGCAAGAGACCCAGTACTTC,CASSESRTSGKLQETQYF
TRBV28,TRBJ2-7,TRBD2,.,TGTGCCAGCAGAAGGACTAGCGGAGGGGCCTACGAGCAGTACTTC,CASRRTSGGAYEQYF